This passage covers 13 T cell receptor beta chains from one sample sequenced in a study of synovial regulatory T cells in juvenile arthritis. Some clones are missing from TCRdb's copy, which holds only in-frame ones; the method was immunoSEQ multiplex PCR. The sample has 8,000 to 10,000 clones. Specimen: Treg cells from blood. Described subset: remaining (HLA-DR-negative) circulating blood Treg cells. Every receptor here comes from a donor between 2 and 35 years old with juvenile idiopathic arthritis.

The rearrangement uses TRBV20-1 and TRBJ1-4. This CDR3 has 11 residues. The protein alone is recorded here. Germline V gene lookup returns CDR1 DFQATT and CDR2 SNEGSKA (reference sequence). CDR3 region: CSASEVRKLFF.

The V gene is TRBV6-6, the J gene TRBJ1-1. The CDR3 is 15 amino acids. The record lacks a DNA sequence. Germline CDR1 and CDR2: MNHNY and SVGAGI (reference sequence). CDR3 region: CASSYLAGGNTEAFF.

CDR3 loop: CASSLEGRGTDTQYF. The chain combines TRBV7-9 with TRBJ2-3. CDR3 length: 15 residues. No DNA is given. In germline, CDR1 is SEHNR, CDR2 FQNEAQ (reference sequence).

This chain joins TRBV5-1 and TRBJ1-2. The germline CDR1 and CDR2 sequences are SGHRS and YFSETQ. The CDR3 is 17 amino acids. DNA is not recorded here. The CDR3 here is CASSLSITGKTVGGYTF.

The chain's CDR3 is CASSLLGRGYTF. The rearrangement uses TRBV28 and TRBJ1-2. Germline-derived CDR1 and CDR2 are MDHEN and SYDVKM. The CDR3 sequence is 12 residues long. This entry has no DNA.

The V and J genes are TRBV28 and TRBJ1-1. The germline CDR1 and CDR2 sequences are MDHEN and SYDVKM. The CDR3 covers 11 residues. No DNA is given. The CDR3 region is CASGRGLAAFF. Full variable domain (outside the CDR3, taken from reference TRBV28 and TRBJ1-1): DVKVTQSSRYLVKRTGEKVFLECVQDMDHENMFWYRQDPGLGLRLIYFSYDVKMKEKGDIPEGYSVSREKKERFSLILESASTNQTSMYLCASGRGLAAFFGQGTRLTVV.

The gene calls are TRBV11-2 and TRBJ2-7. Per the germline V gene, CDR1 is SGHAT and CDR2 is FQNNGV. The CDR3 is made up of 15 amino acids. A DNA sequence was not provided. The CDR3 here is CASSSAGQPSYEQYF.

The chain uses TRBV6-6 and TRBJ1-5. The CDR3 covers 15 residues. No DNA sequence was recorded. Germline V gene sequence: CDR1 MNHNY, CDR2 SVGAGI (reference sequence). CDR3 in amino acids: CASSSRDFGVFPQHF.

The rearrangement joins TRBV2 to TRBJ2-7. The CDR3 extends over 10 amino acids. The nucleotide record is missing. Germline V gene sequence: CDR1 SNHLY, CDR2 FYNNEI. The CDR3 sequence is CASRFYEQYF.

The genes are TRBV10-1 and TRBJ1-2; TCRdb indicates TRBD1, and absent DNA this call remains unverified. CDR3 size: 13 residues. No nucleotide data were recorded. CDR1 and CDR2 from the germline V gene are WNHNN and SYGVQD (reference sequence). The CDR3 is CASRTGANYGYTF.

V usage is TRBV5-1 and J usage is TRBJ1-2. The CDR3 contains 13 residues. The nucleotide record is missing. Germline-derived CDR1 and CDR2 are SGHRS and YFSETQ. The CDR3 sequence: CASSLVSNYGYTF.

This chain joins TRBV19 and TRBJ2-3; TCRdb returns TRBD2, unconfirmable since there is no DNA. The CDR3 contains 16 residues. The nucleotide record is missing. Germline lookup yields CDR1 LNHDA and CDR2 SQIVND (reference sequence). CDR3 region: CASSRDAGGGTDTQYF. Full variable domain (rest looked up from reference TRBV19 and TRBJ2-3): DGGITQSPKYLFRKEGQNVTLSCEQNLNHDAMYWYRQDPGQGLRLIYYSQIVNDFQKGDIAEGYSVSREKKESFPLTVTSAQKNPTAFYLCASSRDAGGGTDTQYFGPGTRLTVL.

The chain recombines TRBV7-9 with TRBJ1-2; the TRBD1 assignment by TCRdb is unverifiable without DNA. Looked up from germline, CDR1 is SEHNR and CDR2 is FQNEAQ (reference sequence). This CDR3 is 13 amino acids long. No DNA sequence is on record. CDR3 in amino acids: CASSLQGVDGYTF.